This entry concerns a single TCR beta chain. This CDR3 has 16 amino acids. J lost 4 bases, V lost 8 bases, and 14 bases had no gene match. CDR1 and CDR2 (germline): MDHEN, SYDVKM. This entry is derived from a study of cytomegalovirus exposure and HLA in healthy donors. Vbeta (60) and Jbeta (13) primers were used in the PCR. Some clones are missing from TCRdb's copy, which holds only in-frame ones; the method was immunoSEQ multiplex PCR. The repertoire holds roughly 200,000 clones, with about 89% as singletons. Sequenced sample: PBMCs. The TCR sequence derives from a man aged 25-40 years in good health and CMV-seronegative. V and J are TRBV28 and TRBJ1-2; 9 bases are a match to TRBD1. This CDR3 reads CASQEEGQGQIYGYTF. DNA of the CDR3: TGTGCCAGCCAAGAAGAAGGACAGGGGCAGATCTATGGCTACACCTTC.